This TCR beta chain was sequenced during a study of regulatory T cells in long-lasting Graves disease. Many counts were recorded for this clonotype. There are 15 residues in the CDR3. V gave up 7 bases and J gave up 6 bases; unmatched junction bases: 12. Germline values: CDR1 MNHEY, CDR2 SMNVEV (reference sequence). Time point noted: newly diagnosed GD, antithyroid drugs for less than 3 months. The TCR library was made from RNA that had been extracted from PBMCs in TRIzol. Diagnosis followed American Thyroid Association guidelines for Graves' disease. Construction of TCR beta libraries relied on iRepertoire HTBI primers and on Arm-PCR targeting CDR3 regions. TCRdb analysed the multiplex PCR reads with MiXCR anew, one entry per CDR3 protein. The table includes fewer than 450,000 distinct CDR3 sequences, 15% detected once. This sample also appeared in a second study, on T cells in Graves' hyperthyroidism and ophthalmopathy. That study reports: Not enrolled were patients with uncontrolled infection, other autoimmune disease, pregnancy or lactation. Using 13 V-J features, a model discriminated ophthalmopathy from stable hyperthyroidism.

The TCR comes from a woman aged 40 to 50 with Graves disease. V gene TRBV27 combines with J gene TRBJ1-5, with TRBD1 matching over 7 bases. Sequencing was performed on peripheral blood mononuclear cells (PBMCs), taken at new diagnosis, from a patient treated with antithyroid drugs. The CDR3 region has the DNA TGTGCCAGCACCCCCCGACAGGGAGTCGGTCAGCCCCAGCATTTT. It yields the protein CASTPRQGVGQPQHF.